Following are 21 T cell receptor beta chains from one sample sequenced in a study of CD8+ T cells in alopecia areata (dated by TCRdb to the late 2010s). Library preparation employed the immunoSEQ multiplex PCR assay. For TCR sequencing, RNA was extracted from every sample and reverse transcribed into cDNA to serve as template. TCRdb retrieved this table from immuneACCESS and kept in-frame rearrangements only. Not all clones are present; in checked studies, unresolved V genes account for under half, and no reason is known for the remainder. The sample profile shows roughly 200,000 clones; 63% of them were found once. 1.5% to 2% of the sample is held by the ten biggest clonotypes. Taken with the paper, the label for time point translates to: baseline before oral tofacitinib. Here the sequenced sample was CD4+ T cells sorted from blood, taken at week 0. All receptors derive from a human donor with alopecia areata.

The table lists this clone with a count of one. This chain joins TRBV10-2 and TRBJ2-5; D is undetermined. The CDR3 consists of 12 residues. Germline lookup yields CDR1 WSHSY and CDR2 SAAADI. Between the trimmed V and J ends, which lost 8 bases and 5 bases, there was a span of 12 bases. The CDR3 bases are TGCGCCAGCGGGAACCCTCAGGAGACCCAGTACTTC. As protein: CASGNPQETQYF.

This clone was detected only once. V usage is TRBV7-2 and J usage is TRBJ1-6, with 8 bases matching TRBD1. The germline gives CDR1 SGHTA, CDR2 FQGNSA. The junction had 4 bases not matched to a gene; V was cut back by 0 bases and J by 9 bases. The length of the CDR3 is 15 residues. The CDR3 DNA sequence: TGTGCCAGCAGCTTAGCCGGACAGGGCGGTTCACCCCTCCACTTT. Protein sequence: CASSLAGQGGSPLHF.

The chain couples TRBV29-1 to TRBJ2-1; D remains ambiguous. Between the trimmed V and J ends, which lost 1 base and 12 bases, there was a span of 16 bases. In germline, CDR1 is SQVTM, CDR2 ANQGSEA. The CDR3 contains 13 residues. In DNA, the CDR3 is TGCAGCGTTGAAGGAAGGCTAAGTCTTGGGCAGTTCTTC. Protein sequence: CSVEGRLSLGQFF.

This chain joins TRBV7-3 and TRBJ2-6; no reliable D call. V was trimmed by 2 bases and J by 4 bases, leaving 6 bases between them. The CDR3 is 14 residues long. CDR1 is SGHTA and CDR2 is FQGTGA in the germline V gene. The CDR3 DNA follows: TGTGCCAGCAGCTTACATAAAGGGGCCAACGTCCTGACTTTC. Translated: CASSLHKGANVLTF.

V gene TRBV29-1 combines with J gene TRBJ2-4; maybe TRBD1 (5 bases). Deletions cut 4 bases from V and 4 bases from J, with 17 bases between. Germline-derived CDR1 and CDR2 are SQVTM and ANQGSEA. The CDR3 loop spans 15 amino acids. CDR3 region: CSVGPEGAGKNIQYF. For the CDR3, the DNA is TGCAGCGTTGGACCTGAAGGAGCAGGGAAAAACATTCAGTACTTC. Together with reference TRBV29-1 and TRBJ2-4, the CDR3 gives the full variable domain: SAVISQKPSRDICQRGTSLTIQCQVDSQVTMMFWYRQQPGQSLTLIATANQGSEATYESGFVIDKFPISRPNLTFSTLTVSNMSPEDSSIYLCSVGPEGAGKNIQYFGAGTRLSVL.

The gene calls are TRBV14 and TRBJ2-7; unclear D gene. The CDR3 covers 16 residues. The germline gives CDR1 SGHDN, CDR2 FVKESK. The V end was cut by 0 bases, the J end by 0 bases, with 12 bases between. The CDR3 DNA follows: TGTGCCAGCAGCCAAGATATTCCAACGAGCTCCTACGAGCAGTACTTC. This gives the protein CASSQDIPTSSYEQYF.

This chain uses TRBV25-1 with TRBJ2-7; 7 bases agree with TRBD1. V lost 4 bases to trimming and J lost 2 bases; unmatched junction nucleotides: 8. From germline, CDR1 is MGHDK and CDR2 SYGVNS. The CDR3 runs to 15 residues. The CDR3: CASSGYTGEAYEQYF. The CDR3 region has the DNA TGTGCCAGCAGTGGGTATACAGGGGAAGCCTACGAGCAGTACTTC.

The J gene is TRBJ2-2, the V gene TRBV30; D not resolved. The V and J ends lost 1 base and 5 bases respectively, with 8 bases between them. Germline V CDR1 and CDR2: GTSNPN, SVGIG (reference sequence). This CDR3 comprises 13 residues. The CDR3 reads CAWSGRRTGELFF. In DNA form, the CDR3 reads TGTGCCTGGAGTGGCAGGCGGACCGGGGAGCTGTTTTTT.

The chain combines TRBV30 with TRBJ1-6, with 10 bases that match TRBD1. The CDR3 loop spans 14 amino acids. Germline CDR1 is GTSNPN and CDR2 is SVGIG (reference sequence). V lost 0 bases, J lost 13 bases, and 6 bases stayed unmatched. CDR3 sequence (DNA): TGTGCCTGGAGTGTAGGACAGGGGGTTTCCCCCCTCCACTTT. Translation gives CAWSVGQGVSPLHF.

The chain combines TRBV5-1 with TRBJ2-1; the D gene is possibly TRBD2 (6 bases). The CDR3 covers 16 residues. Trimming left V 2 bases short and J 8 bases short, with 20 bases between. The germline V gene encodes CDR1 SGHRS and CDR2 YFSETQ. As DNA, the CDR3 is TGCGCCAGCAGCTTCTCCGGGACTCCCAACGACGATGAGCAGTTCTTC. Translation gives CASSFSGTPNDDEQFF.

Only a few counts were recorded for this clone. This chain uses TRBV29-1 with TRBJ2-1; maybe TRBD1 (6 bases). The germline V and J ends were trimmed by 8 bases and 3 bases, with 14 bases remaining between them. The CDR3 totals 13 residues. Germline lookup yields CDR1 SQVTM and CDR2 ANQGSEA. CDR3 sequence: CSLAGTLYNEQFF. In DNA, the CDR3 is TGCAGCTTGGCCGGGACACTCTACAATGAGCAGTTCTTC.

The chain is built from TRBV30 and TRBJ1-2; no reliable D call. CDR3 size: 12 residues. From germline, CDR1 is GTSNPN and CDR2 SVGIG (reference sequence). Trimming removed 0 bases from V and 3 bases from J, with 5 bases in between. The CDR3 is CAWSVTDYGYTF. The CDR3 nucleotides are TGTGCCTGGAGTGTTACAGACTATGGCTACACCTTC. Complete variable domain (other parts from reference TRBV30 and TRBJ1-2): SQTIHQWPATLVQPVGSPLSLECTVEGTSNPNLYWYRQAAGRGLQLLFYSVGIGQISSEVPQNLSASRPQDRQFILSSKKLLLSDSGFYLCAWSVTDYGYTFGSGTRLTVV.

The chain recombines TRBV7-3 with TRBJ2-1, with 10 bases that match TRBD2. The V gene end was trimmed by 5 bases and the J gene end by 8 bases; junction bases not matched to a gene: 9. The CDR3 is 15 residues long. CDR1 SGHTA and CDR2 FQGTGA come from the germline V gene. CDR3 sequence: CASSPRTSGNDEQFF. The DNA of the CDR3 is TGTGCCAGCAGCCCCCGGACTAGCGGTAACGATGAGCAGTTCTTC.

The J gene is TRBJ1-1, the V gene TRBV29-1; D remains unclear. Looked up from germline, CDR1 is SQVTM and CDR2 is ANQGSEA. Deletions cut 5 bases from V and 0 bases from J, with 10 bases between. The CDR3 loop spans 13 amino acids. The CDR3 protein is CSVHQRMNTEAFF. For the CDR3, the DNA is TGCAGCGTTCATCAGAGAATGAACACTGAAGCTTTCTTT. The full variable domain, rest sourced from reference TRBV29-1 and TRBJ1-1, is SAVISQKPSRDICQRGTSLTIQCQVDSQVTMMFWYRQQPGQSLTLIATANQGSEATYESGFVIDKFPISRPNLTFSTLTVSNMSPEDSSIYLCSVHQRMNTEAFFGQGTRLTVV.

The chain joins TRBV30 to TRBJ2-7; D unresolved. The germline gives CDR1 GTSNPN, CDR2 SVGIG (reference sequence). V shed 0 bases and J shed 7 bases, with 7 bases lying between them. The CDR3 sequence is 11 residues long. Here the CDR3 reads CAWSVQLEQYF. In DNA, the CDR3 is TGTGCCTGGAGTGTACAGTTGGAGCAGTACTTC.

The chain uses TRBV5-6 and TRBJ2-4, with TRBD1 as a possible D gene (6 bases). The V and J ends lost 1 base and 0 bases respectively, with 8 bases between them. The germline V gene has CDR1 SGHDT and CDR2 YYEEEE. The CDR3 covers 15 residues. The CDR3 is CASSLTGLAKNIQYF. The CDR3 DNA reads TGTGCCAGCAGCTTGACAGGGCTAGCCAAAAACATTCAGTACTTC.

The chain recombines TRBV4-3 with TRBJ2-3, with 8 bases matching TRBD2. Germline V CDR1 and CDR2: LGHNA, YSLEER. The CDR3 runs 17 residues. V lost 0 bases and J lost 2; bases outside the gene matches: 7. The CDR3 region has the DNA TGCGCCAGCAGCCAAGAAGTCGGGGGGGGCCCCACAGATACGCAGTATTTT. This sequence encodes CASSQEVGGGPTDTQYF.

CDR3 sequence (DNA): TGCAGCGTTGGGGTGGGCCCGAGTGGCAATCAGCCCCAGCATTTT. The encoded protein is CSVGVGPSGNQPQHF. The rearrangement links TRBV29-1 to TRBJ1-5; D remains ambiguous. Germline V gene lookup returns CDR1 SQVTM and CDR2 ANQGSEA. V shed 4 bases and J shed 2 bases, with 15 bases lying between them. This CDR3 has 15 residues.

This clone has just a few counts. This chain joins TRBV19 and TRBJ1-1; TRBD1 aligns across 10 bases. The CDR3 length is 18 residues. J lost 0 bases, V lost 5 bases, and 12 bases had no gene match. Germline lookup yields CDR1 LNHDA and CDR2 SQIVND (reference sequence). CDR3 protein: CASSVRQGAQGVNTEAFF. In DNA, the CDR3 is TGTGCCAGTAGTGTAAGACAGGGGGCGCAGGGAGTGAACACTGAAGCTTTCTTT.

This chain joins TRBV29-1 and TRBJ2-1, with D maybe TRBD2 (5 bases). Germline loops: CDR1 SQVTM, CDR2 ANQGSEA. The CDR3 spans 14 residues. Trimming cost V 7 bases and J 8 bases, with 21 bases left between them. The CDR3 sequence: CSANSPSSGDEQFF. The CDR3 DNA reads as TGCAGCGCCAACTCCCCCTCAAGCGGAGATGAGCAGTTCTTC.

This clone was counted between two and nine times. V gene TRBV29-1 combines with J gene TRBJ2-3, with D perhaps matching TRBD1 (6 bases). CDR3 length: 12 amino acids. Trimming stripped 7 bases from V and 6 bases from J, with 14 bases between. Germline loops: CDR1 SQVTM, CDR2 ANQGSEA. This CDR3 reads CSALQGSDTQYF. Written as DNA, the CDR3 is TGCAGCGCCTTACAGGGTTCGGATACGCAGTATTTT.